This T cell receptor beta chain appears in the sequencing data of a study of blood T cell repertoires in COVID-19. In the study overall: COVID-19 samples from acute and convalescent phases originated in the United States, Italy and Spain. From T cells, B-cell-depleted T cells, or PBMCs came the material, which was cDNA or gDNA.

This clone was picked up a small number of times. Authors' analysis steps: Reference gene primer amplification yielded estimated nucleated cell counts. Produced via immunoSEQ multiplex PCR; TCRdb's table is partial and in-frame only. V, J and clone size derive from that table, while D and trimming were established from the DNA sequence. The sample yields some 290,000 clones, about 88% seen once. Germline CDR1 SGHTA, CDR2 FQGTGA. The CDR3 is made up of 15 amino acids. Trimming took 2 bases from V and 2 from J, leaving 13 bases between them. Sequencing was performed on peripheral blood. The source is a man aged 18 to 30 with active or convalescent COVID-19. The chain employs TRBV7-3 and TRBJ2-7, with TRBD1 as a possible D gene (6 bases). CDR3 sequence reads: CASSLHPQGPYEQYF. The CDR3, as DNA: TGTGCCAGCAGCTTACACCCACAGGGACCCTACGAGCAGTACTTC.